This T cell receptor (beta chain) was recorded in a study of T-cell reconstitution after alpha-beta-depleted transplantation in children. General observations from the study: Among T cells one year after transplant, newly produced cells accounted for most counts and diversity. Several hundred expanded graft clones reportedly supplied alpha-beta T cells about two months after transplant. Some patients owed their high day-60 TCRbeta diversity to surviving recipient T cells and thymic progenitors.

This clonotype was counted a few times. Its antigen is currently unknown. Losses at the gene ends were 5 bases for V and 5 bases for J; bases not matched to a gene: 11. This CDR3 has 17 residues. The library targeted TCRbeta and was prepared with unique molecular identifiers. TCRdb fed the PCR reads into MiXCR, producing one record per CDR3 protein. The table lists a few hundred thousand distinct CDR3 sequences, roughly a tenth of them singletons, with roughly 7% in the top ten. This chain uses TRBV12-3 or TRBV12-4 with TRBJ2-1; 11 bases are shared with TRBD2. The sequencing used PBMCs, collected before TCRalphabeta/CD19-depleted stem cell transplant. The receptor was derived from a boy under two years old with acute myeloid leukemia, due to receive a stem cell transplant. The CDR3 sequence: CASSPPLAGGPDNEQFF. The CDR3 DNA reads TGTGCCAGCAGTCCGCCCTTAGCGGGAGGGCCCGACAATGAGCAGTTCTTC.